These 20 T cell receptor beta chains share one sample of origin, sequenced in a study of shared clonotypes between healthy human individuals (dated by TCRdb to 2019 to 2021). Library generation was performed with the immunoSEQ multiplex PCR assay. This immuneACCESS table, as held by TCRdb, lists in-frame sequences with V and J called but not all clones. Of the missing ones, under half trace to an unresolved V gene in checked studies; the others have no known cause. The sample has 2,500,000 or so clones on record, under 95% of them singletons. Of the sample, around 0.4% falls within the top ten clones. The specimen sequenced was naive CD4+ T cells from PBMCs. The cell subset or site label, read with the paper, signifies: CD45RA+ positively selected. These receptors were collected from a man aged 18-30 years in good health. Some clones in this sample may be carry-over from other donors' samples.

The chain uses TRBV2 and TRBJ2-6; 8 positions match TRBD1. There are 17 residues in the CDR3. Per the germline V gene, CDR1 is SNHLY and CDR2 is FYNNEI. Losses at the gene ends were 7 bases for V and 2 bases for J; bases not matched to a gene: 10. The CDR3 is CASTRGRGLPGANVLTF. The CDR3 coding sequence is TGTGCCAGCACCAGAGGCAGGGGGCTACCTGGGGCCAACGTCCTGACTTTC.

The chain uses TRBV4-3 and TRBJ2-7; TRBD1 aligns across 10 bases. This CDR3 contains 15 residues. Losses at the gene ends were 2 bases for V and 2 bases for J; bases not matched to a gene: 3. Looked up from germline, CDR1 is LGHNA and CDR2 is YSLEER. Here the CDR3 reads CASSQSGQGAYEQYF. The CDR3 DNA reads TGCGCCAGCAGCCAATCCGGACAGGGGGCCTACGAGCAGTACTTC.

This clone has just one count. In nucleotides, the CDR3 is TGTGCCAGCAGTGGGTTTAGCTCCTACAATGAGCAGTTCTTC. Encoded protein: CASSGFSSYNEQFF. The chain has TRBV2 and TRBJ2-1; D not resolved. This CDR3 is 14 amino acids long. Germline values: CDR1 SNHLY, CDR2 FYNNEI. The ends were cut back, 4 bases at V and 0 bases at J, with 7 bases in the middle.

V is TRBV5-4 and J is TRBJ1-1; D gene ambiguous. This CDR3 has 15 amino acids. The germline V gene encodes CDR1 SGHNT and CDR2 YYREEE (reference sequence). Between the trimmed V and J ends, which lost 0 bases and 0 bases, there was a span of 9 bases. The CDR3 region has the DNA TGTGCCAGCAGCTTGGAAGGACGGATGAACACTGAAGCTTTCTTT. Its translation is CASSLEGRMNTEAFF. The full variable domain, completed using reference TRBV5-4 and TRBJ1-1, is ETGVTQSPTHLIKTRGQQVTLRCSSQSGHNTVSWYQQALGQGPQFIFQYYREEENGRGNFPPRFSGLQFPNYSSELNVNALELDDSALYLCASSLEGRMNTEAFFGQGTRLTVV.

The rearrangement links TRBV19 to TRBJ1-5, with D tentatively TRBD1 (5 bases). The CDR3 covers 14 residues. V shed 6 bases and J shed 3 bases, with 12 bases lying between them. The germline V gene has CDR1 LNHDA and CDR2 SQIVND (reference sequence). For the CDR3, the DNA is TGTGCCAGTAGCGTGATGGGGGTCAATCAGCCCCAGCATTTT. Encoded protein: CASSVMGVNQPQHF. The variable domain in full, completed from reference TRBV19 and TRBJ1-5, reads DGGITQSPKYLFRKEGQNVTLSCEQNLNHDAMYWYRQDPGQGLRLIYYSQIVNDFQKGDIAEGYSVSREKKESFPLTVTSAQKNPTAFYLCASSVMGVNQPQHFGDGTRLSIL.

The gene calls are TRBV11-2 and TRBJ2-1; no clear D. V was shortened by 5 bases and J by 9 bases, with 11 bases between the two germline ends. CDR1 and CDR2 (germline): SGHAT, FQNNGV. The CDR3 runs to 12 residues. The CDR3 loop reads CASSPRAIEQFF. The CDR3 coding sequence is TGTGCCAGCAGCCCACGGGCGATTGAGCAGTTCTTC.

Of note for this clone: The same CDR3 can be traced to other DNA sequences in this sample. The chain joins TRBV6-5 to TRBJ1-2; no clear D gene. V lost 2 bases, J lost 1 base, and 8 bases lay in between. This CDR3 is built from 14 residues. Germline V gene data show CDR1 as MNHEY and CDR2 as SVGAGI. The CDR3 loop reads CASSYREVNYGYTF. CDR3 in DNA: TGTGCCAGCAGTTACCGTGAAGTTAACTATGGCTACACCTTC.

To note about this clone: The same CDR3 is also encoded by other DNA sequences in this sample. The CDR3: CAWSVTANYGYTF. The DNA for the CDR3 is TGTGCCTGGAGTGTAACGGCTAACTATGGCTACACCTTC. The gene calls are TRBV30 and TRBJ1-2; D gene unclear. This CDR3 spans 13 amino acids. Trimming pared 0 bases from V and 0 bases from J, leaving 5 bases between. The germline V gene has CDR1 GTSNPN and CDR2 SVGIG (reference sequence). Using reference TRBV30 and TRBJ1-2 for the parts outside the CDR3, the full variable domain is SQTIHQWPATLVQPVGSPLSLECTVEGTSNPNLYWYRQAAGRGLQLLFYSVGIGQISSEVPQNLSASRPQDRQFILSSKKLLLSDSGFYLCAWSVTANYGYTFGSGTRLTVV.

This chain links TRBV11-2 with TRBJ1-4, with 10 bases matching TRBD1. Trimming cost V 5 bases and J 0 bases; bases outside gene matches: 3. The CDR3 loop spans 16 amino acids. The germline gives CDR1 SGHAT, CDR2 FQNNGV. CDR3 bases: TGTGCCAGCAGCCCCGGGACAGGGGCAACTAATGAAAAACTGTTTTTT. Its translation is CASSPGTGATNEKLFF.

This clone was recorded only once. This chain joins TRBV28 and TRBJ2-7, with unresolved D. The ends were cut back, 5 bases at V and 2 bases at J, with 16 bases in the middle. Germline loops: CDR1 MDHEN, CDR2 SYDVKM. The CDR3 is made up of 15 amino acids. Written as DNA, the CDR3 is TGTGCCAGCAGTCCCCAAAATCTTGCGCCCTACGAGCAGTACTTC. Protein sequence: CASSPQNLAPYEQYF. Filled out from reference TRBV28 and TRBJ2-7, the complete variable domain reads DVKVTQSSRYLVKRTGEKVFLECVQDMDHENMFWYRQDPGLGLRLIYFSYDVKMKEKGDIPEGYSVSREKKERFSLILESASTNQTSMYLCASSPQNLAPYEQYFGPGTRLTVT.

The V and J genes are TRBV19 and TRBJ1-5; 7 nucleotides line up with TRBD1. V was pared by 4 bases and J by 1 base, with 7 bases of the junction left unmatched. CDR3 length: 16 amino acids. Per the germline V gene, CDR1 is LNHDA and CDR2 is SQIVND (reference sequence). The CDR3, as DNA: TGTGCCAGTAGTAAGGGACAGTTGATAAGCAATCAGCCCCAGCATTTT. Protein sequence: CASSKGQLISNQPQHF.

The chain uses TRBV19 and TRBJ1-2; no clear D. The germline V gene has CDR1 LNHDA and CDR2 SQIVND (reference sequence). Trimming shortened V by 3 bases and J by 0 bases, and 8 bases separated the two germline ends. The CDR3 has 14 amino acids. The CDR3: CASSIARANYGYTF. As DNA, the CDR3 is TGTGCCAGTAGTATTGCTAGAGCTAACTATGGCTACACCTTC. The full variable domain, rest sourced from reference TRBV19 and TRBJ1-2, is DGGITQSPKYLFRKEGQNVTLSCEQNLNHDAMYWYRQDPGQGLRLIYYSQIVNDFQKGDIAEGYSVSREKKESFPLTVTSAQKNPTAFYLCASSIARANYGYTFGSGTRLTVV.

The rearrangement links TRBV7-9 to TRBJ2-7; 11 bases align to TRBD1. The CDR3 consists of 15 residues. Germline CDR1 is SEHNR and CDR2 is FQNEAQ (reference sequence). V was clipped by 3 bases and J by 6 bases; unmatched bases: 7. CDR3 nucleotides: TGTGCCAGCAGCTTTGTCGGACAGGGGGCGGTCGAGCAGTACTTC. Amino acids: CASSFVGQGAVEQYF. Full variable domain (rest looked up from reference TRBV7-9 and TRBJ2-7): DTGVSQNPRHKITKRGQNVTFRCDPISEHNRLYWYRQTLGQGPEFLTYFQNEAQLEKSRLLSDRFSAERPKGSFSTLEIQRTEQGDSAMYLCASSFVGQGAVEQYFGPGTRLTVT.

V and J are TRBV28 and TRBJ2-3; possible D gene TRBD1, 6 bases. The CDR3 runs 14 residues. Trimming removed 7 bases from V and 5 bases from J, with 16 bases in between. The germline CDR1 and CDR2 sequences are MDHEN and SYDVKM. The CDR3 reads CASNKRTEGDTQYF. The DNA of the CDR3 is TGTGCCAGCAACAAACGGACAGAGGGAGATACGCAGTATTTT. Full variable domain (rest looked up from reference TRBV28 and TRBJ2-3): DVKVTQSSRYLVKRTGEKVFLECVQDMDHENMFWYRQDPGLGLRLIYFSYDVKMKEKGDIPEGYSVSREKKERFSLILESASTNQTSMYLCASNKRTEGDTQYFGPGTRLTVL.

The rearrangement links TRBV9 to TRBJ2-6, with D unclear. CDR1 is SGDLS and CDR2 is YYNGEE in the germline V gene. V lost 4 bases, J lost 1 base, and 3 bases lay in between. The CDR3 is made up of 13 amino acids. CDR3 amino acids: CASSQSGANVLTF. The CDR3 DNA reads as TGTGCCAGCAGCCAGTCTGGGGCCAACGTCCTGACTTTC.

The rearrangement joins TRBV28 to TRBJ2-1, with a possible D match to TRBD2 (5 bases). Trimming removed 3 bases at V and 2 bases at J, with 11 bases between. The germline V gene encodes CDR1 MDHEN and CDR2 SYDVKM. The CDR3 consists of 15 residues. The chain's CDR3 is CASSFSGSTYNEQFF. In DNA form, the CDR3 reads TGTGCCAGCAGTTTCAGTGGGAGCACCTACAATGAGCAGTTCTTC.

The rearrangement links TRBV28 to TRBJ2-7; a possible D gene is TRBD1 (5 bases). The CDR3 sequence is 13 residues long. V shed 4 bases and J shed 2 bases, with 9 bases lying between them. In germline, CDR1 is MDHEN, CDR2 SYDVKM. The CDR3 nucleotides are TGTGCCAGCAGTTCGACAGCGACCTACGAGCAGTACTTC. It translates to CASSSTATYEQYF.

The rearrangement links TRBV5-4 to TRBJ1-2; 8 nucleotides align to TRBD1. V lost 0 bases and J lost 4; bases outside the gene matches: 11. This CDR3 is 17 amino acids long. Germline V gene sequence: CDR1 SGHNT, CDR2 YYREEE (reference sequence). The CDR3 spells CASSLGQGAGVVYGYTF. CDR3 nucleotides: TGTGCCAGCAGCTTGGGGCAGGGGGCCGGAGTTGTCTATGGCTACACCTTC.

The J gene is TRBJ1-1, the V gene TRBV4-2; D may be TRBD1 (5 bases). This CDR3 is 17 amino acids long. V was cut by 0 bases and J by 3 bases, with 17 bases left in between. Germline loops: CDR1 LGHNA, CDR2 YNFKEQ. CDR3 sequence reads: CASSQEGTITRDTEAFF. The CDR3 nucleotides are TGTGCCAGCAGCCAAGAGGGGACTATCACGAGGGACACTGAAGCTTTCTTT.

The rearrangement joins TRBV6-4 to TRBJ2-7; D may be TRBD1 (6 bases). CDR1 is MRHNA and CDR2 is SNTAGT in the germline V gene. This CDR3 contains 15 residues. Trimming left V 6 bases short and J 4 bases short, with 19 bases between. The CDR3 here is CASSRRPGVGYEQYF. In DNA form, the CDR3 reads TGTGCCAGCAGCCGGAGACCAGGGGTGGGGTACGAGCAGTACTTC.